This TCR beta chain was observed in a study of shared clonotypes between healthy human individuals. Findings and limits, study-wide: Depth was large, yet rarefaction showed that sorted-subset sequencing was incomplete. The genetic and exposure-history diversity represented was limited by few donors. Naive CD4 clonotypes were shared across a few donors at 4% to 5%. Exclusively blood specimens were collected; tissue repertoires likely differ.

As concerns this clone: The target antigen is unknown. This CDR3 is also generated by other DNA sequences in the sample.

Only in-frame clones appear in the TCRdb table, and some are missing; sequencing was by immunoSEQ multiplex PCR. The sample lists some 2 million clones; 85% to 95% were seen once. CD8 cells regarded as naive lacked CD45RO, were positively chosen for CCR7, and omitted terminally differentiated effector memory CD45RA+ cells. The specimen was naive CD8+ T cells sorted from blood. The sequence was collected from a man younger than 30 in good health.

Written as DNA, the CDR3 is TGTGCCAGCAGCTTGGGTCAGGGTTCCGACGAGCAGTACTTC. Amino acid sequence: CASSLGQGSDEQYF. The chain joins TRBV5-8 to TRBJ2-7, with a tentative D call TRBD1 (5 bases). The CDR3 covers 14 residues. Germline CDR1 reads SGHTS; CDR2 reads YDEGEE. Trimming cost V 0 bases and J 5 bases, with 12 bases left between them.